The clone carrying this TCR beta chain has a handful of counts. These data originate in a study of T-cell reconstitution after alpha-beta-depleted transplantation in children. V lost 1 base, J lost 4 bases, and 8 bases stayed unmatched. Germline CDR1 and CDR2: PRHDT and FYEKMQ (reference sequence). The CDR3 length is 16 residues. The TCRbeta library incorporated unique molecular identifiers. A single record per CDR3 protein comes from TCRdb applying MiXCR to the PCR reads. This sample has some 500,000 distinct CDR3 sequences; around 17% occur once, and the top ten carry around 3.3%. This specimen was PBMCs from the stem cell graft donor, taken from the stem cell graft. The chain couples TRBV13 to TRBJ2-7; TRBD2 agrees at 9 bases. This receptor was taken from a human donor who donated a stem cell graft to a child with acute lymphoblastic leukemia. Written as DNA, the CDR3 is TGTGCCAGCAGCTTAGTCCCGACTAGCGGCCTATACGAGCAGTACTTC. Amino acids: CASSLVPTSGLYEQYF. Based on the CDR3 plus reference TRBV13 and TRBJ2-7, the full variable domain is AAGVIQSPRHLIKEKRETATLKCYPIPRHDTVYWYQQGPGQDPQFLISFYEKMQSDKGSIPDRFSAQQFSDYHSELNMSSLELGDSALYFCASSLVPTSGLYEQYFGPGTRLTVT.